The 10 T cell receptor beta chains presented below share a single source sample, sequenced in a study of cytomegalovirus exposure and HLA in healthy donors. Using immunoSEQ multiplex PCR, the repertoire was profiled, and TCRdb retains in-frame clones only, with some absent. The sample has roughly 330,000 clones, roughly 87% seen once; the top ten hold 1% to 1.5%. Material for sequencing was PBMCs. The receptors were gathered from a woman aged 25 to 39 in good health and CMV-seropositive.

The V call is TRBV29-1, the J call TRBJ2-7; no definite D call. The CDR3 is made up of 12 amino acids. Trimming took off 7 bases at V and 2 bases at J, with 12 bases between the two ends. Germline lookup yields CDR1 SQVTM and CDR2 ANQGSEA. The CDR3 DNA sequence: TGCAGCGGTGGACGGCCACCCTACGAGCAGTACTTC. Encoded protein: CSGGRPPYEQYF.

The CDR3 loop reads CASSPLVNRVLEKLFF. The CDR3 region has the DNA TGTGCCAGCTCACCACTAGTTAACAGAGTGCTAGAAAAACTGTTTTTT. The chain has TRBV18 and TRBJ1-4; D gene uncertain. The germline V gene encodes CDR1 KGHSH and CDR2 LQKENI. This CDR3 has 16 residues. Trimming shortened V by 1 base and J by 8 bases, and 17 bases separated the two germline ends.

V usage is TRBV11-2 and J usage is TRBJ2-7; 11 bases agree with TRBD2. There are 14 residues in the CDR3. Germline values: CDR1 SGHAT, CDR2 FQNNGV. V shed 8 bases, J shed 2 bases, and the junction held 5 bases outside the gene matches. For the CDR3, the DNA is TGTGCCAGCCGACAGACTAGCGGGGCCTACGAGCAGTACTTC. Translated, it gives CASRQTSGAYEQYF.

The rearrangement links TRBV6-6 to TRBJ1-5, with D possibly matching TRBD1 (6 bases). This CDR3 spans 15 amino acids. V was shortened by 3 bases and J by 3 bases, with 12 bases between the two germline ends. Looked up from germline, CDR1 is MNHNY and CDR2 is SVGAGI (reference sequence). Here the CDR3 DNA reads TGTGCCAGCAGTTATATGGACAGACACAATCAGCCCCAGCATTTT. Encoded protein: CASSYMDRHNQPQHF.

V gene TRBV7-9 combines with J gene TRBJ1-1, with D perhaps TRBD1 (5 bases). V was clipped by 4 bases and J by 2 bases, with 11 bases between them. Germline V gene data show CDR1 as SEHNR and CDR2 as FQNEAQ (reference sequence). This CDR3 region has 14 residues. The CDR3 here is CASSSTAANTEAFF. CDR3 bases: TGTGCCAGCAGCTCGACAGCAGCAAACACTGAAGCTTTCTTT.

This clone has only a few counts. The rearrangement links TRBV5-6 to TRBJ2-2, with TRBD2 matching over 8 bases. The V segment lost 1 base and the J segment 4 bases; nucleotides outside the gene matches: 3. The germline CDR1 and CDR2 sequences are SGHDT and YYEEEE. This CDR3 comprises 15 residues. DNA of the CDR3: TGTGCCAGCAGCTTGACGGGAGGGAGCACCGGGGAGCTGTTTTTT. This codes for CASSLTGGSTGELFF. Together with reference TRBV5-6 and TRBJ2-2, the CDR3 gives the full variable domain: DAGVTQSPTHLIKTRGQQVTLRCSPKSGHDTVSWYQQALGQGPQFIFQYYEEEERQRGNFPDRFSGHQFPNYSSELNVNALLLGDSALYLCASSLTGGSTGELFFGEGSRLTVL.

V usage is TRBV5-1 and J usage is TRBJ2-3; D ambiguous. This CDR3 is built from 14 residues. Germline V CDR1 and CDR2: SGHRS, YFSETQ. V was trimmed by 8 bases and J by 3 bases, leaving 16 bases between them. Written as DNA, the CDR3 is TGCGCCAGTCATCTCATCCTAGGGACAGATACGCAGTATTTT. Amino acids: CASHLILGTDTQYF.

The chain uses TRBV27 and TRBJ2-7; TRBD2 agrees at 10 bases. J lost 1 base, V lost 2 bases, and 5 bases had no gene match. CDR1 is MNHEY and CDR2 is SMNVEV in the germline V gene (reference sequence). This CDR3 has 16 residues. CDR3 nucleotides: TGTGCCAGCAGTTTAGAGTTTAGCGGGAGGTCCTACGAGCAGTACTTC. The encoded protein is CASSLEFSGRSYEQYF.

The chain has TRBV28 and TRBJ2-1; D not certain. The CDR3 covers 13 residues. Trimming took 7 bases from V and 2 from J, leaving 9 bases between them. Germline CDR1 and CDR2: MDHEN and SYDVKM. DNA for the CDR3: TGTGCCAGCAACCGAATTCCCTACAATGAGCAGTTCTTC. As protein: CASNRIPYNEQFF.

V gene TRBV5-1 combines with J gene TRBJ1-2; TRBD1 matches 10 bases. Germline CDR1 reads SGHRS; CDR2 reads YFSETQ. The ends lost 3 bases at V and 2 bases at J; junction bases unmatched: 4. This CDR3 is 15 amino acids long. In DNA, the CDR3 is TGCGCCAGCAGCTCGACGGACAGGGGGAACTATGGCTACACCTTC. This gives the protein CASSSTDRGNYGYTF. Full variable domain (rest looked up from reference TRBV5-1 and TRBJ1-2): KAGVTQTPRYLIKTRGQQVTLSCSPISGHRSVSWYQQTPGQGLQFLFEYFSETQRNKGNFPGRFSGRQFSNSRSEMNVSTLELGDSALYLCASSSTDRGNYGYTFGSGTRLTVV.